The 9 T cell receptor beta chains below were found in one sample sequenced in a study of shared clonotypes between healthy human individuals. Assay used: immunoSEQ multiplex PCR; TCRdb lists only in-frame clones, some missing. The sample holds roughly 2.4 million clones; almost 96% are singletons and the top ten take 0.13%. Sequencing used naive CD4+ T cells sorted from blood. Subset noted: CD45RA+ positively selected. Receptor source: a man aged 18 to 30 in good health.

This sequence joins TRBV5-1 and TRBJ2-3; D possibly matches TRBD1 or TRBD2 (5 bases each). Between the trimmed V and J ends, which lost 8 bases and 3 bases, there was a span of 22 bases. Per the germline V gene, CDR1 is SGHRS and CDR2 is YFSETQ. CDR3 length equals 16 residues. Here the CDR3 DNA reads TGCGCCAGTACTATTACAGGACTCCGCGGTACAGATACGCAGTATTTT. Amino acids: CASTITGLRGTDTQYF.

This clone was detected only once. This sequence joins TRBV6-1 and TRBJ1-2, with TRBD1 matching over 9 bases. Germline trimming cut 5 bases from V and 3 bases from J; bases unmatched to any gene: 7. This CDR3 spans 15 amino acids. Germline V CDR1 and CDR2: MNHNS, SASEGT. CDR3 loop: CASSPLGTGYYGYTF. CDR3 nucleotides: TGTGCCAGCAGTCCACTCGGGACAGGGTACTATGGCTACACCTTC.

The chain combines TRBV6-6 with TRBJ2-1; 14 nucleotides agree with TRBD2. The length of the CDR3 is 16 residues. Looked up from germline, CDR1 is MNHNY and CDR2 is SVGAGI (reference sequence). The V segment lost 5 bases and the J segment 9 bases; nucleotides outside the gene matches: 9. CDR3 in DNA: TGTGCCAGCAGTGCCTCAGGACTAGCGGGAGGCGGTGAGCAGTTCTTC. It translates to CASSASGLAGGGEQFF.

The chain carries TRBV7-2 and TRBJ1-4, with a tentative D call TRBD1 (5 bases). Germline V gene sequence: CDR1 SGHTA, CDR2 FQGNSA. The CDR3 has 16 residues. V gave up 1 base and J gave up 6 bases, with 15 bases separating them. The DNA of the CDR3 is TGTGCCAGCAGCTTAGGTTGGGGACTTGGCGATGAAAAACTGTTTTTT. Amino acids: CASSLGWGLGDEKLFF.

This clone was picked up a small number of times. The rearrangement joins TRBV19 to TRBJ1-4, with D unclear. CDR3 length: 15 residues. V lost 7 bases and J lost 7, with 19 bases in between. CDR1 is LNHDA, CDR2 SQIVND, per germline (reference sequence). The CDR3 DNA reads TGTGCCAGTACCCTGGGTCGGGGTGCCTCTGAAAAACTGTTTTTT. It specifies CASTLGRGASEKLFF.

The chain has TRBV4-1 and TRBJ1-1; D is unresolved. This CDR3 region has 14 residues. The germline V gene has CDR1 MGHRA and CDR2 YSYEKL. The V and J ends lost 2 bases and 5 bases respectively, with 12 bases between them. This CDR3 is CASSQQTRGTEAFF. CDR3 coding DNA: TGCGCCAGCAGCCAACAGACGCGTGGGACTGAAGCTTTCTTT.

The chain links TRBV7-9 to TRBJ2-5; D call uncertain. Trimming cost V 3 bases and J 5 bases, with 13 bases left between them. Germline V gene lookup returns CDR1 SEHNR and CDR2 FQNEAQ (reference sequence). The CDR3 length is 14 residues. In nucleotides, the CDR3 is TGTGCCAGCAGCTTTGTAGATCTTCCCGAGACCCAGTACTTC. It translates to CASSFVDLPETQYF.

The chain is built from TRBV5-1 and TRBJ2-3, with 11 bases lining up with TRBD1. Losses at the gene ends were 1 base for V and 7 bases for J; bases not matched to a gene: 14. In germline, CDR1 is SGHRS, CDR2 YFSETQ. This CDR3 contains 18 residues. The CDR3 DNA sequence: TGCGCCAGCAGCTTGTCAGTCTTGAAGGGACAGGGGGTAAATACGCAGTATTTT. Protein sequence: CASSLSVLKGQGVNTQYF.

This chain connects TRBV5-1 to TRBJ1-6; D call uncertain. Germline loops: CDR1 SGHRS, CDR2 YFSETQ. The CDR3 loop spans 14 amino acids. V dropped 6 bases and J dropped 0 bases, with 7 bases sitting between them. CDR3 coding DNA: TGCGCCAGCATGCAGAGCTCCTATAATTCACCCCTCCACTTT. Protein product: CASMQSSYNSPLHF.